The sequence of this TCR beta chain was determined in a study of cytomegalovirus exposure and HLA in healthy donors (dated by TCRdb to about 2017). Background for the entire study: An earlier analysis of roughly 500 of the donors reported approximately 290 Gb of sequence data and more than 90 million unique TCR beta sequences from about 200 million T cells. Among about 390 genotyped donors of the cohort, an average of approximately 250,000 unique TCR beta nucleotide sequences were sequenced per donor, around a sixth of them non-productive. HLA typing covered class I and class II loci at four-digit resolution. Genome-wide SNP genotypes for about 60% of the roughly 670 donors were used in a later genetic analysis, which treated that subset as a discovery cohort. The study profiled the T cell repertoires of 500 to 800 subjects by immunosequencing and related them to cytomegalovirus serostatus. The study aimed to test whether cataloging public T cell receptors could reveal signatures of past pathogen exposure. Typing coverage varied by locus: about 620-630 donors for A, B, C, DRB1 and DQB1; around 560 for DQA1; around 610 for DPA1; under 490 for DPB1. An earlier analysis of around 580 of the donors used high-throughput TCR beta sequencing to judge whether each TCR beta V gene segment behaved as functional or pseudogenic. In the later analysis, no new phenotypic data were used to find candidate immune exposures; instead, reliance was placed on TCR beta sequences and their occurrence across donors. A separate validation cohort of over a hundred different subjects was used in addition to the roughly 670-subject first cohort. The genetic ancestry cluster associated with self-reported Caucasian donors included about 81% of the roughly 360 genotyped donors. Around 320 gigabases of sequencing data and tens of millions of unique TCR sequences were included in an early release covering 500 to 750 HLA-typed donors. Because of strong linkage in the cohort, four or five DR-DQ haplotypes were treated as single units for association and clustering. To study patterns of TCR occurrence, a later analysis re-analyzed previously published TCR beta repertoires from 666 donors and added high-resolution HLA genotyping. All discovery cohort repertoires had been generated on a single sequencing platform. Donor age, sex, ethnicity and CMV serostatus were compiled alongside the repertoire data. High-throughput TCR immunosequencing, statistical association of individual TCRs with disease status, and machine learning were combined to predict cytomegalovirus infection status.

A note on this clone: Its antigen has not been determined. It has no much larger one-base neighbor in the sample; base qualities were not kept.

On the study overall, not on this receptor specifically: The sequencing pipeline was judged likely to have produced a cluster of highly shared sequence variants as a technical artifact. The earlier analysis of 587 of the donors excluded over 15 rarely observed V segments, including chromosome 9 orphons, because counts were too low. Presence/absence analyses assumed roughly uniform sequencing depth across donors, an assumption that may not hold. A later analysis found that TCR association rates varied across HLA loci, with DRB1 alleles showing the most associated TCRs and HLA-C alleles the fewest. The study listed 164 TCR beta chains as associated with cytomegalovirus. In vitro tests confirmed that three of the cytomegalovirus-associated TCR beta chains recognize cytomegalovirus antigens. Because HLA typing was unavailable for some donors at each locus, only the typed subset was used in association tests. Compared with equally common non-associated chains, HLA-associated TCR beta chains in a later analysis were more clonally expanded and had lower generation probabilities. Most CMV-associated TCR beta chains appeared to be HLA-restricted in a later analysis, and the HLA associations seemed to be driven largely by CMV exposure. In a later analysis, some 17,000 TCR beta sequences were associated with specific HLA alleles at a false discovery rate of 0.05. The only immune exposure information available for the cohort was CMV serostatus. Strong co-occurrence of HLA alleles, especially DR and DQ, made assigning TCR associations to individual alleles difficult. Most TCR sequences were seen in very few donors, while some public TCRs were found in many individuals. According to a later analysis, parvovirus B19, influenza, CMV and Epstein-Barr virus appeared linked to several top co-occurrence clusters. According to the authors, the approach could potentially be generalized to other disease states and immunological phenotypes. An association between a missense DCLRE1C variant and V-gene and J-gene trimming of TCR beta chains was found in a later genetic analysis and replicated in an independent cohort. A further reported finding was that TCR beta sequences accurately predicted the HLA-A and HLA-B alleles for most subjects in the first cohort. In this cohort, only TCR beta chains were sequenced, and detectable features were limited by the absence of alpha or paired-chain data. According to a later genetic analysis, donors in an Asian-associated ancestry cluster had fewer N-insertions in productive TCRs than the approximately 630-donor mean. In an earlier analysis of around 600 of the donors, most TCR beta V segments appeared in productive rearrangements about 90% or about 30% of the time, broadly matching IMGT annotations. Cytomegalovirus status was reported to be diagnosed by the classifier with high specificity and sensitivity in both the original and validation cohorts. Correlated functional status among segregating V segments might reflect linkage disequilibrium, but an unknown experimental factor could not be ruled out.

The cohort comprised approximately 700 healthy bone marrow donors. Cohort members were all nominally healthy when sampled, although unrecorded immune exposures were likely present. The donor was CMV seronegative and belonged to the group of under 400 seronegative cohort members. Every donor gave a peripheral blood sample, and the peripheral blood mononuclear cells from that sample were used for TCR beta sequencing. The Qiagen DNeasy Blood Extraction Kit was used to extract genomic DNA from the blood cell samples. Library preparation employed the immunoSEQ multiplex PCR assay. For the multiplex PCR, a mixture combining 60 forward primers for TCR Vbeta segments and 13 reverse primers for TCR Jbeta segments was used. The CDR3 region of rearranged TCR beta genes was amplified from genomic DNA with a multiplex PCR assay. The amplified TCR beta libraries were sequenced on the Illumina HiSeq System as 87-base-pair reads. Per the source publication's procedure: In a later analysis, approximately 74 million unique TCR beta chains were counted across the approximately 640 repertoires, and around 11 million of these chains were shared by at least two donors. Raw reads were error-corrected and collapsed into unique sequences with a nearest-neighbor algorithm that merged closely related sequences to remove PCR and sequencing errors. Alignment of CDR3 sequences to IMGT reference sequences was used to assign V, D and J gene segments. For a sequence to be retained, at least a six-nucleotide match to both a V gene segment and a J gene segment was required. A rearrangement was called productive if the CDR3 had no stop codons and remained in frame with V and J, and every other rearrangement was called non-productive. CDR3 was defined according to IMGT convention as the region running from the second conserved V-encoded cysteine to the conserved J-encoded phenylalanine. The earlier analysis of 500 to 750 of the donors excluded any sequence lacking an unambiguous match to a single V gene segment. An earlier analysis of approximately 590 of the donors called V segments functional above 56.7% productive rearrangements and segregating when the between-donor standard deviation exceeded 5%. A statistical classification framework was built to diagnose cytomegalovirus status from the catalog of TCR beta chain sequences. A later analysis assigned V and J genes by comparing TCR nucleotide sequences with IMGT/GENE-DB human TR gene sequences. Using the TCRdist pipeline, a later analysis assigned CDR3 sequences along with most-parsimonious VDJ recombination scenarios. A later analysis defined each TCR beta chain by its CDR3 amino acid sequence plus V-gene family, and excluded reads lacking a unique V-gene family. As a way to deal with suspected cross-contamination and a sequencing artifact, a later analysis dropped nearly 600 nucleotide sequences that were highly shared and had low generation probability. In a later analysis, a clonal expansion index for each public chain was calculated from normalized within-repertoire ranks of inferred template counts. In a later analysis, generation probabilities were computed with a VDJ recombination model fitted to out-of-frame rearrangements, and the resulting probabilities were checked against IGoR. In a later analysis, TCR-TCR, TCR-HLA and TCR-CMV co-occurrence was scored with hypergeometric tests, and a repertoire-size bias correction was applied to TCR pairs. In a later analysis, false discovery rates were estimated by permuting HLA or CMV assignments 20 times. In a later analysis, co-occurring TCRs were grouped using DBSCAN, with TCRdist sequence similarity added in when clustering inside HLA-allele-positive subsets. Repertoires with fewer than 30,000 or more than 120,000 public chains were left out of co-occurrence clustering, as were a few repertoires with anomalous nucleotide sharing. The immuneACCESS repertoire file appears here via TCRdb, limited to in-frame rearrangements. These files lack a portion of the clones; in checked studies, under half of the deficit traces to unresolved V genes, and the cause of the others is not known. V and J calls and clone size come straight from that table; D and trimming were deduced from the DNA. The sample has about 150,000 clones on record, about three quarters of them singletons. Less than 2% of the sample belongs to the ten largest clones.

Sample: PBMCs. The sequence came from a young woman in good health and CMV-seronegative.

The nucleotide sequence is TGTGCCAGCCGGGATCCCTATAGCACAGATACGCAGTATTTT. Translated, this is CASRDPYSTDTQYF. The chain is encoded by TRBV27 joined to TRBJ2-3; TRBD2 is perhaps the D gene, given 5 matching bases. The germline V gene (reference sequence) specifies MNHEY as CDR1 and SMNVEV as CDR2. V is clipped by 8 bases and J by 0 bases, and the sequence between their germline boundaries is 12 bases long. CDR3 length: 14 amino acids, cysteine to phenylalanine. CDR3 DNA is the only sequence kept; it has 42 bases, read in frame from the first base.